These 13 T cell receptor beta chains originate from one sample sequenced in a study of T cell responses to AZD1222 COVID-19 vaccine. Profiling relied on immunoSEQ multiplex PCR, and the TCRdb table lists in-frame clones only, not all of them. Of some 60,000 clones listed, around nine tenths are singletons. This sample comprised peripheral blood, obtained 28 days after the second AZD1222 dose. The receptor source for this set is an adult who received the AZD1222 COVID-19 vaccine.

This clone was observed once. This rearrangement joins TRBV6-6 to TRBJ1-2; possibly TRBD1 for D (6 bases). The germline V and J ends were trimmed by 7 bases and 3 bases, with 12 bases remaining between them. This CDR3 is built from 13 residues. Germline CDR1 MNHNY, CDR2 SVGAGI (reference sequence). The CDR3: CASKEGGYYGYTF. The CDR3, as DNA: TGTGCCAGCAAGGAGGGGGGCTACTATGGCTACACCTTC.

This clone was seen more than once but under ten times. The chain carries TRBV27 and TRBJ2-3; D gene ambiguous. Germline V gene lookup returns CDR1 MNHEY and CDR2 SMNVEV (reference sequence). The CDR3 sequence is 14 residues long. V was trimmed by 6 bases and J by 2 bases, leaving 12 bases between them. The chain's CDR3 is CASSWNSLTDTQYF. In DNA form, the CDR3 reads TGTGCCAGCAGCTGGAACAGCCTCACAGATACGCAGTATTTT.

The V and J genes are TRBV5-1 and TRBJ2-7; weak D call: TRBD2 (6 bases). Deletions cut 4 bases from V and 6 bases from J, with 20 bases between. CDR1 is SGHRS, CDR2 YFSETQ, per germline. The CDR3 has 15 amino acids. The CDR3 reads CASSAAPEGRGEQYF. CDR3 DNA: TGCGCCAGCAGCGCTGCTCCGGAGGGACGGGGCGAGCAGTACTTC. Together with reference TRBV5-1 and TRBJ2-7, the CDR3 gives the full variable domain: KAGVTQTPRYLIKTRGQQVTLSCSPISGHRSVSWYQQTPGQGLQFLFEYFSETQRNKGNFPGRFSGRQFSNSRSEMNVSTLELGDSALYLCASSAAPEGRGEQYFGPGTRLTVT.

V usage is TRBV5-1 and J usage is TRBJ2-5; 14 nucleotides line up with TRBD2. The CDR3 is 14 residues long. The germline V gene has CDR1 SGHRS and CDR2 YFSETQ. The V gene end was trimmed by 3 bases and the J gene end by 7 bases; junction bases not matched to a gene: 2. The CDR3 sequence: CASSSGLAGVTQYF. Here the CDR3 DNA reads TGCGCCAGCAGCTCGGGACTAGCGGGAGTGACCCAGTACTTC.

V gene TRBV9 combines with J gene TRBJ2-2; 10 nucleotides align to TRBD1. This CDR3 spans 17 amino acids. Per the germline V gene, CDR1 is SGDLS and CDR2 is YYNGEE. V lost 1 base and J lost 5; bases outside the gene matches: 8. CDR3 loop: CASSVSTRGQGTGELFF. The CDR3 nucleotides are TGTGCCAGCAGCGTATCGACAAGGGGACAGGGGACCGGGGAGCTGTTTTTT.

The rearrangement joins TRBV29-1 to TRBJ1-1; D possibly corresponds to TRBD1 (6 bases). This CDR3 has 12 residues. Per the germline V gene, CDR1 is SQVTM and CDR2 is ANQGSEA. V was trimmed by 1 base and J by 7 bases, leaving 10 bases between them. For the CDR3, the DNA is TGCAGCGTTGAAGCCGACAGGTATGAAGCTTTCTTT. Its translation: CSVEADRYEAFF.

This sequence joins TRBV11-3 and TRBJ2-2; D is unresolved. The germline V and J ends were trimmed by 0 bases and 7 bases, with 6 bases remaining between them. The germline CDR1 and CDR2 sequences are SGHNT and YENEEA. The CDR3 extends over 13 amino acids. CDR3 region: CASSLEEIGELFF. DNA of the CDR3: TGTGCCAGCAGCTTAGAAGAGATCGGGGAGCTGTTTTTT.

The rearrangement joins TRBV7-2 to TRBJ2-3; 12 bases fit TRBD2. Germline CDR1 is SGHTA and CDR2 is FQGNSA. The V segment lost 4 bases and the J segment 4 bases; nucleotides outside the gene matches: 6. There are 16 residues in the CDR3. The CDR3 reads CASSSRLAGVADTQYF. The CDR3, as DNA: TGTGCCAGCAGCTCAAGACTAGCGGGAGTGGCAGATACGCAGTATTTT.

The chain joins TRBV4-1 to TRBJ2-3; D might be TRBD1 or TRBD2, each matching 5 bases. The CDR3 covers 14 residues. Germline values: CDR1 MGHRA, CDR2 YSYEKL. V shed 3 bases and J shed 6 bases, with 13 bases lying between them. In nucleotides, the CDR3 is TGCGCCAGCAGCCAGGCAGGGAGTCATGATACGCAGTATTTT. It translates to CASSQAGSHDTQYF.

The chain is built from TRBV6-5 and TRBJ2-7, with no clear D. CDR3 length: 14 residues. In germline, CDR1 is MNHEY, CDR2 SVGAGI. The germline V and J ends were trimmed by 5 bases and 3 bases, with 14 bases remaining between them. CDR3 protein: CASSRWTENYEQYF. CDR3 nucleotide sequence: TGTGCCAGCAGTCGTTGGACGGAGAACTACGAGCAGTACTTC.

The V call is TRBV3-1 (or the pseudogene TRBV3-2), the J call TRBJ1-2; 7 bases agree with TRBD1. This CDR3 region has 13 residues. The germline CDR1 and CDR2 sequences are LGHDT and YNNKEL (reference sequence). With V trimmed by 4 bases and J by 4 bases, 3 bases remained unmatched. In DNA form, the CDR3 reads TGTGCCAGCAGCCTCAGGGGGACCTATGGCTACACCTTC. Translation: CASSLRGTYGYTF.

The V call is TRBV7-3, the J call TRBJ2-2; D is possibly TRBD2 (6 bases). Trimming removed 10 bases at V and 1 base at J, with 19 bases between. Germline CDR1 reads SGHTA; CDR2 reads FQGTGA. The length of the CDR3 is 16 residues. The DNA of the CDR3 is TGTGCCACCCTGAATATCACTAGCCTGAACACCGGGGAGCTGTTTTTT. This gives the protein CATLNITSLNTGELFF.

V gene TRBV28 combines with J gene TRBJ1-2, with 8 bases that match TRBD1. The CDR3 totals 16 residues. CDR1 is MDHEN and CDR2 is SYDVKM in the germline V gene. The ends lost 10 bases at V and 2 bases at J; junction bases unmatched: 15. CDR3 protein: CATKSPGQATNYGYTF. Here the CDR3 DNA reads TGTGCCACCAAAAGTCCGGGACAGGCAACAAACTATGGCTACACCTTC.